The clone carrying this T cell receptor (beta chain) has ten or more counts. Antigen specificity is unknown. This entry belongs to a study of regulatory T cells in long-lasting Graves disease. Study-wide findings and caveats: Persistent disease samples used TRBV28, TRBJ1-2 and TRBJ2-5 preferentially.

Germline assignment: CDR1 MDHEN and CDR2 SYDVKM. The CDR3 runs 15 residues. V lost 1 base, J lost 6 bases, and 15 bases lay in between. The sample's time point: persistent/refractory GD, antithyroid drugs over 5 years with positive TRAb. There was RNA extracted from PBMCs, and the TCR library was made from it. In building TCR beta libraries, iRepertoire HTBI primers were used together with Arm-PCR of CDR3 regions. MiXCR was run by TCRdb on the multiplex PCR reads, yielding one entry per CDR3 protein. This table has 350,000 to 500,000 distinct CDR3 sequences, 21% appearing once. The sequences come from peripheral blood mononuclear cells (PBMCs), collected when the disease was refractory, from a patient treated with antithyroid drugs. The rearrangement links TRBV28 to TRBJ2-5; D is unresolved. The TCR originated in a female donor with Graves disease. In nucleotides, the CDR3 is TGTGCCAGCAGTTTATCCCAATCGGTCAAGAAGACCCAGTACTTC. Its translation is CASSLSQSVKKTQYF. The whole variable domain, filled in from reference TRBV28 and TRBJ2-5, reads DVKVTQSSRYLVKRTGEKVFLECVQDMDHENMFWYRQDPGLGLRLIYFSYDVKMKEKGDIPEGYSVSREKKERFSLILESASTNQTSMYLCASSLSQSVKKTQYFGPGTRLLVL.